This T cell receptor beta chain is drawn from a study of glioma-infiltrating T cells (dated by TCRdb to the mid-2010s). For the study in its entirety: Sequencing of TCR alpha- and beta-chain repertoires was performed on glioma tissue, on non-neoplastic brain tissue, and on matched peripheral blood mononuclear cells. Each tissue-infiltrating repertoire was compared with the same patient's peripheral blood repertoire to measure divergence between tissue and blood T-cell populations. Three low-grade glioma patients, fewer than 10 primary glioblastoma patients and three non-glioma patients contributing non-neoplastic brain tissue were included in the paired cohort.

General study outcomes and caveats: Tissue and blood shared very few CDR3 sequences, a result attributed to high CDR3 diversity and limited sampling. VJ-independent divergence between tissue and blood was below expectation in non-neoplastic patients but above expectation in all gliomas, especially low-grade gliomas. Small numbers underpinned the group comparisons: roughly 8 glioblastoma patients, three low-grade glioma patients and three non-neoplastic patients.

TCR alpha and beta CDR3 regions were amplified with the iRepertoire nested amplicon-rescue multiplex PCR (arm-PCR) platform from RNA. The input for one-step reverse transcription and amplification was roughly 100-400 ng of tissue mRNA or PBMC total RNA. Following bead purification, Illumina adapters were added through a secondary multiplex PCR, and the libraries were then gel-purified between 200 and 400 bp. The libraries contained internal 6-nucleotide barcodes that were used for demultiplexing. The libraries were sequenced on an Illumina MiSeq using 2x220 or 2x250 nucleotide paired-end reads. As for the authors' bioinformatics: Paired reads were merged with FLASH 1.2.11 and aligned to the GRCh37 human genome with BWA-MEM before extracting TRA and TRB reads. An IMGT-derived reference of cassette sequences and CDR3 motifs, with pseudogenes included, was used for V and J assignment. Three-frame translation of reads was performed, and productive CDR3s were defined as those with a C...FGXG motif and no stop codons. Unique combinations of V-J cassette pair and CDR3 amino acid sequence were defined as clonotypes. Filtering of reads was based on Hamming distance, with the threshold set by the sequence error rate of each sample in mapped regions. TCRdb ran its own pipeline on the public reads, namely fastp trimming at Q25 and MiXCR clone calling, and kept in-frame beta chains. CDR3 protein sequences are deduplicated, and each keeps its most common genes and DNA. These V and J calls rely on TCRdb rather than the paper's analysis. The sample table lists approximately 120,000 distinct CDR3 sequences, roughly 20% of them with a count of one. 13% to 15% of the sample is held by the ten biggest clonotypes.

The germline V gene gives CDR1 as SGHTA and CDR2 as FQGNSA. The cysteine opens and the phenylalanine closes a CDR3 of 14 amino acids. Of all the DNA, just the CDR3 is kept, 42 bases in frame from base 1. V is shortened by 1 base, J by 3 bases, and the region joining them spans 7 bases. This clonotype was seen at least ten times. Its cognate antigen has yet to be identified. Per-base quality was not reported, and no clone a single base away is much larger than it. Rearrangement joined TRBV7-2 to TRBJ1-5; D gene: possibly TRBD1, on 5 matching bases. This sequence originates from a human donor with low-grade glioma or glioblastoma, undergoing nonglioma brain surgery, or in good health (not recorded which). Sequenced sample: glioma tissue, nonneoplastic brain tissue, or PBMCs (not recorded which). The DNA sequence is as follows: TGTGCCAGCAGCTTAGTAGGGGACAATCAGCCCCAGCATTTT. The encoded protein is CASSLVGDNQPQHF.